The 9 T cell receptor beta chains below come from one sample, sequenced in a study of memory CD4+ T cells and cytomegalovirus serostatus. Single viable CD3+CD4+CD8-CD45RO+ cells were sorted as the memory CD4+ T cells. TCRdb's copy holds only in-frame clones and misses some; the assay was immunoSEQ multiplex PCR. The sample has tens of thousands of clones; more than 60% are singletons. Material: memory CD4+ T cells from blood. The origin of the receptors is an adult in good health and CMV-seronegative.

The chain joins TRBV6-1 to TRBJ1-2; possibly TRBD1 for D (6 bases). With 2 bases removed from V and 2 bases from J, the gap between germline ends came to 12 bases. Germline lookup yields CDR1 MNHNS and CDR2 SASEGT. The CDR3 has 15 amino acids. CDR3: CASSEMGTRNYGYTF. The DNA of the CDR3 is TGTGCCAGCAGTGAAATGGGGACAAGAAACTATGGCTACACCTTC.

This clone was recorded a few times. The chain uses TRBV7-9 and TRBJ1-4; D ambiguous. CDR3 length: 17 amino acids. CDR1 and CDR2 (germline): SEHNR, FQNEAQ (reference sequence). Between the trimmed V and J ends, which lost 4 bases and 0 bases, there was a span of 15 bases. In nucleotides, the CDR3 is TGTGCCAGCAGCTCGTCTAATTTACAAGCAACTAATGAAAAACTGTTTTTT. This codes for CASSSSNLQATNEKLFF.

This chain uses TRBV5-1 with TRBJ2-7; tentatively, D is TRBD1 (6 bases). V was trimmed by 4 bases and J by 4 bases, leaving 15 bases between them. CDR1 SGHRS and CDR2 YFSETQ come from the germline V gene. The length of the CDR3 is 14 residues. The CDR3: CASSREGVGYEQYF. DNA for the CDR3: TGCGCCAGCAGCAGAGAGGGGGTCGGTTACGAGCAGTACTTC.

V is TRBV28 and J is TRBJ2-3; 7 nucleotides align to TRBD1. J gave up 6 bases and V 5 bases, and 5 bases lay outside the gene matches. Germline V gene lookup returns CDR1 MDHEN and CDR2 SYDVKM. The CDR3 is 13 residues long. The CDR3 here is CASSLTGADTQYF. The CDR3 DNA sequence: TGTGCCAGCAGTCTTACAGGGGCGGATACGCAGTATTTT.

The chain uses TRBV7-2 and TRBJ2-3; 15 bases fit TRBD2. V lost 4 bases and J lost 3; bases outside the gene matches: 2. This CDR3 is built from 16 residues. Germline V gene data show CDR1 as SGHTA and CDR2 as FQGNSA. CDR3 DNA: TGTGCCAGCAGCTGGACTAGCGGGGGGGTTACAGATACGCAGTATTTT. Translating gives CASSWTSGGVTDTQYF.

This rearrangement joins TRBV2 to TRBJ2-7; 9 positions agree with TRBD2. CDR3 size: 14 residues. J was trimmed by 6 bases and V by 5 bases; bases with no gene match: 8. Germline CDR1 reads SNHLY; CDR2 reads FYNNEI. This CDR3 is CASSYKSGGSEQYF. The CDR3 coding sequence is TGTGCCAGCAGTTACAAAAGCGGGGGGAGCGAGCAGTACTTC. The whole variable domain, remainder taken from reference TRBV2 and TRBJ2-7, is EPEVTQTPSHQVTQMGQEVILRCVPISNHLYFYWYRQILGQKVEFLVSFYNNEISEKSEIFDDQFSVERPDGSNFTLKIRSTKLEDSAMYFCASSYKSGGSEQYFGPGTRLTVT.

V gene TRBV2 combines with J gene TRBJ1-1; TRBD1 might be the D (5 bases). This CDR3 has 17 amino acids. The V gene's germline CDR1 is SNHLY and CDR2 FYNNEI. Trimming removed 2 bases from V and 2 bases from J, with 18 bases in between. DNA of the CDR3: TGTGCCAGCAGTGAAAGTAATGGGGATTGGGGCAACACTGAAGCTTTCTTT. The encoded protein is CASSESNGDWGNTEAFF.

This chain links TRBV27 with TRBJ2-5, with TRBD2 matching 10 bases. CDR1 MNHEY and CDR2 SMNVEV come from the germline V gene (reference sequence). The CDR3 loop spans 16 amino acids. V was pared by 0 bases and J by 5 bases, with 6 bases of the junction left unmatched. Here the CDR3 DNA reads TGTGCCAGCAGTTTATCGGAGCGGGGGGGCCGGGAGACCCAGTACTTC. Translated: CASSLSERGGRETQYF.

This chain joins TRBV7-9 and TRBJ1-2; possible D gene TRBD1, 6 bases. V lost 3 bases, J lost 7 bases, and 9 bases lay in between. In germline, CDR1 is SEHNR, CDR2 FQNEAQ (reference sequence). This CDR3 has 12 residues. CDR3 sequence reads: CASSFNRAGYTF. The CDR3 region has the DNA TGTGCCAGCAGCTTTAACAGGGCTGGCTACACCTTC. Supplemented by reference TRBV7-9 and TRBJ1-2, the full variable domain reads DTGVSQNPRHKITKRGQNVTFRCDPISEHNRLYWYRQTLGQGPEFLTYFQNEAQLEKSRLLSDRFSAERPKGSFSTLEIQRTEQGDSAMYLCASSFNRAGYTFGSGTRLTVV.